These T cell receptor beta chains were read from a single sample in a study of breast tumors, draining lymph nodes, adjacent tissues. One entry per CDR3 protein results from TCRdb running MiXCR on the multiplex PCR reads. The data contain approximately 130,000 distinct CDR3 sequences, about 20% of them singletons. Specimen: axillary lymph node tissue. The receptors originated from a female donor with breast cancer. Some clones in this sample may be carry-over from other donors' samples. CDR3s include the opening cysteine and the closing phenylalanine or tryptophan. Each record gives: D gene, V gene, clone size, J gene, CDR3 protein, CDR3 DNA. A D gene is named only where the DNA matches it firmly. Clone size is stated in some rows and not others, as once, few, many or a class when expanded.

d_call: .; v_call: TRBV7-9; clone_size: many; j_call: TRBJ2-7; cdr3_aa: CASSWRESYEQYF; cdr3_nt: TGTGCCAGCAGCTGGAGGGAATCCTACGAGCAGTACTTC
d_call: TRBD2; v_call: TRBV5-4; clone_size: .; j_call: TRBJ2-1; cdr3_aa: CASSPPRLAGTYNEQFF; cdr3_nt: TGTGCCAGCAGCCCTCCCCGGCTAGCGGGAACCTACAATGAGCAGTTCTTC
d_call: TRBD2; v_call: TRBV6-7; clone_size: many; j_call: TRBJ2-1; cdr3_aa: CASSCSGTFVDEQFF; cdr3_nt: TGTGCCAGCAGTTGTAGCGGGACCTTCGTCGATGAGCAGTTCTTC
d_call: .; v_call: TRBV4-1; clone_size: many; j_call: TRBJ2-7; cdr3_aa: CASSQDWGISYEQYF; cdr3_nt: TGCGCCAGCAGCCAAGACTGGGGGATCTCCTACGAGCAGTACTTC
d_call: .; v_call: TRBV10-3; clone_size: .; j_call: TRBJ1-2; cdr3_aa: CAISAFAADGYTF; cdr3_nt: TGTGCCATCAGTGCCTTCGCGGCAGACGGCTACACCTTC
d_call: TRBD1; v_call: TRBV6-2/TRBV6-3; clone_size: many; j_call: TRBJ2-7; cdr3_aa: CASLDRGRIEQYF; cdr3_nt: TGTGCCAGCTTGGACAGGGGGCGCATCGAGCAGTACTTC
d_call: .; v_call: TRBV24-1; clone_size: many; j_call: TRBJ2-2; cdr3_aa: CATSDFQVSTGELFF; cdr3_nt: TGTGCCACCAGTGATTTCCAGGTTTCCACCGGGGAGCTGTTTTTT
d_call: .; v_call: TRBV6-4; clone_size: many; j_call: TRBJ2-5; cdr3_aa: CATIPPAGCSREETQYF; cdr3_nt: TGTGCCACCATCCCCCCGGCAGGCTGTTCCCGAGAAGAGACCCAGTACTTC
d_call: TRBD2; v_call: TRBV30; clone_size: few; j_call: TRBJ2-1; cdr3_aa: CAWIKGSTSGSSYNEQFF; cdr3_nt: TGTGCCTGGATCAAAGGCTCGACTAGCGGGAGCTCCTACAATGAGCAGTTCTTC
d_call: TRBD2; v_call: TRBV12-3/TRBV12-4; clone_size: many; j_call: TRBJ2-1; cdr3_aa: CASSRTGTSEDEQFF; cdr3_nt: TGTGCCAGCAGTCGGACCGGGACTAGCGAGGATGAGCAGTTCTTC
d_call: .; v_call: TRBV11-3; clone_size: many; j_call: TRBJ2-7; cdr3_aa: CASSAVGSYEQYF; cdr3_nt: TGTGCCAGCAGCGCGGTCGGATCCTACGAGCAGTACTTC
d_call: TRBD2; v_call: TRBV29-1; clone_size: many; j_call: TRBJ2-1; cdr3_aa: CSVSGREDFVSYNEQFF; cdr3_nt: TGCAGCGTGTCGGGGCGGGAGGATTTCGTATCCTACAATGAGCAGTTCTTC
d_call: .; v_call: TRBV3-1; clone_size: many; j_call: TRBJ2-1; cdr3_aa: CASSHPHNEQFF; cdr3_nt: TGTGCCAGCAGCCACCCCCACAATGAGCAGTTCTTC
d_call: .; v_call: TRBV12-3/TRBV12-4; clone_size: many; j_call: TRBJ2-3; cdr3_aa: CASSLADWGTDTQYF; cdr3_nt: TGTGCCAGCAGTTTAGCGGATTGGGGCACAGATACGCAGTATTTT
d_call: .; v_call: TRBV15; clone_size: many; j_call: TRBJ1-3; cdr3_aa: CATETGPPGGNTIYF; cdr3_nt: TGTGCCACCGAAACAGGTCCCCCGGGAGGAAACACCATATATTTT
d_call: TRBD1; v_call: TRBV2; clone_size: many; j_call: TRBJ2-7; cdr3_aa: CASSSRQGAIDEQYF; cdr3_nt: TGTGCCAGCAGCTCCAGACAGGGGGCTATCGACGAGCAGTACTTC
d_call: .; v_call: TRBV18; clone_size: few; j_call: TRBJ2-3; cdr3_aa: CASSPPTSTDTQYF; cdr3_nt: TGTGCCAGCTCACCGCCGACTAGCACAGATACGCAGTATTTT
d_call: .; v_call: TRBV5-1; clone_size: many; j_call: TRBJ2-7; cdr3_aa: CASSRGGSYEQYF; cdr3_nt: TGCGCCAGCAGCCGTGGCGGATCCTACGAGCAGTACTTC
d_call: TRBD1; v_call: TRBV4-1; clone_size: many; j_call: TRBJ2-7; cdr3_aa: CASSQTGTANYEQYF; cdr3_nt: TGCGCCAGCAGCCAAACCGGGACAGCCAACTACGAGCAGTACTTC
d_call: .; v_call: TRBV28; clone_size: many; j_call: TRBJ2-7; cdr3_aa: CASSPIDGAGRGYEQYF; cdr3_nt: TGTGCCAGCAGCCCGATAGACGGCGCGGGAAGGGGGTACGAGCAGTACTTC
d_call: .; v_call: TRBV30; clone_size: many; j_call: TRBJ2-5; cdr3_aa: CAWSVLARETQYF; cdr3_nt: TGTGCCTGGAGTGTGCTGGCGCGGGAGACCCAGTACTTC
d_call: TRBD2; v_call: TRBV7-8; clone_size: many; j_call: TRBJ2-7; cdr3_aa: CASSSRTSQNAYEQYF; cdr3_nt: TGTGCCAGCAGCTCTAGGACTAGTCAAAACGCCTACGAGCAGTACTTC
d_call: .; v_call: TRBV20-1; clone_size: many; j_call: TRBJ1-3; cdr3_aa: CSARDGGGRLGNTIYF; cdr3_nt: TGCAGTGCTAGAGATGGGGGCGGCCGTCTCGGAAACACCATATATTTT
d_call: TRBD1; v_call: TRBV20-1; clone_size: many; j_call: TRBJ1-2; cdr3_aa: CSARDRGGYTF; cdr3_nt: TGCAGTGCTAGGGACAGGGGTGGCTACACCTTC
d_call: .; v_call: TRBV7-8; clone_size: many; j_call: TRBJ1-2; cdr3_aa: CASSLGPDYGYTF; cdr3_nt: TGTGCCAGCAGCTTAGGACCTGATTATGGCTACACCTTC
d_call: .; v_call: TRBV5-8; clone_size: many; j_call: TRBJ1-6; cdr3_aa: CASSLVGNSPLHF; cdr3_nt: TGTGCCAGCAGCTTGGTGGGGAATTCACCCCTCCACTTT
d_call: .; v_call: TRBV6-5; clone_size: many; j_call: TRBJ2-5; cdr3_aa: CASSSRTGVKVETQYF; cdr3_nt: TGTGCCAGCAGCTCGCGGACTGGGGTAAAAGTCGAGACCCAGTACTTC
d_call: .; v_call: TRBV29-1; clone_size: many; j_call: TRBJ2-6; cdr3_aa: CSVVPGMSSGANVLTF; cdr3_nt: TGCAGCGTTGTCCCAGGGATGAGCTCTGGGGCCAACGTCCTGACTTTC
d_call: .; v_call: TRBV7-9; clone_size: many; j_call: TRBJ2-7; cdr3_aa: CASSPTRGAENEQYF; cdr3_nt: TGTGCCAGCAGCCCTACCCGGGGGGCGGAAAACGAGCAGTACTTC
d_call: .; v_call: TRBV20-1; clone_size: many; j_call: TRBJ2-3; cdr3_aa: CSARVPAVGTQYF; cdr3_nt: TGCAGTGCTAGAGTTCCAGCCGTCGGTACGCAGTATTTT
d_call: .; v_call: TRBV5-1; clone_size: many; j_call: TRBJ1-2; cdr3_aa: CASSPTKTGIEGYTF; cdr3_nt: TGCGCCAGCAGTCCCACGAAAACAGGGATTGAGGGCTACACCTTC
d_call: .; v_call: TRBV30; clone_size: many; j_call: TRBJ2-3; cdr3_aa: CAWLLAHTQYF; cdr3_nt: TGTGCCTGGCTTCTGGCGCATACGCAGTATTTT
d_call: .; v_call: TRBV9; clone_size: many; j_call: TRBJ2-5; cdr3_aa: CASSVEGVGETQYF; cdr3_nt: TGTGCCAGCAGCGTAGAGGGAGTCGGGGAGACCCAGTACTTC
d_call: TRBD1; v_call: TRBV12-5; clone_size: many; j_call: TRBJ2-5; cdr3_aa: CASGFGTGETQYF; cdr3_nt: TGTGCTAGTGGTTTCGGGACAGGGGAGACCCAGTACTTC
d_call: TRBD1; v_call: TRBV10-2; clone_size: many; j_call: TRBJ2-7; cdr3_aa: CASLRQGDEQYF; cdr3_nt: TGCGCCAGTCTTAGACAGGGGGACGAGCAGTACTTC
d_call: .; v_call: TRBV19; clone_size: many; j_call: TRBJ2-3; cdr3_aa: CASSMTGDTDTQYF; cdr3_nt: TGTGCCAGTAGTATGACGGGAGACACAGATACGCAGTATTTT
d_call: .; v_call: TRBV28; clone_size: few; j_call: TRBJ2-7; cdr3_aa: CASSLWTGDRSYEQYF; cdr3_nt: TGTGCCAGCAGTTTATGGACTGGGGATCGTTCGTACGAGCAGTACTTC
d_call: .; v_call: TRBV7-3; clone_size: many; j_call: TRBJ2-6; cdr3_aa: CASSSRGLAGANVLTF; cdr3_nt: TGTGCCAGCAGCAGCCGGGGCCTAGCTGGGGCCAACGTCCTGACTTTC
d_call: .; v_call: TRBV7-3; clone_size: many; j_call: TRBJ2-5; cdr3_aa: CASSLRGQRWETQYF; cdr3_nt: TGTGCCAGCAGCTTAAGAGGTCAGCGGTGGGAGACCCAGTACTTC
d_call: .; v_call: TRBV12-3/TRBV12-4; clone_size: many; j_call: TRBJ2-7; cdr3_aa: CASSLGESGSYEQYF; cdr3_nt: TGTGCCAGCAGTTTAGGCGAAAGCGGGTCCTACGAGCAGTACTTC
d_call: TRBD2; v_call: TRBV5-5; clone_size: many; j_call: TRBJ2-1; cdr3_aa: CASSLLTSGRANEQFF; cdr3_nt: TGTGCCAGCAGCTTGCTCACTAGCGGGAGGGCCAATGAGCAGTTCTTC
d_call: TRBD1; v_call: TRBV15; clone_size: many; j_call: TRBJ2-3; cdr3_aa: CATSRRRQGATDTQYF; cdr3_nt: TGTGCCACCAGCAGAAGGCGACAGGGAGCAACAGATACGCAGTATTTT
d_call: .; v_call: TRBV20-1; clone_size: many; j_call: TRBJ1-3; cdr3_aa: CSARARNSGNTIYF; cdr3_nt: TGCAGTGCGAGGGCGCGGAACTCTGGAAACACCATATATTTT
d_call: TRBD2; v_call: TRBV12-3/TRBV12-4; clone_size: many; j_call: TRBJ2-1; cdr3_aa: CASRVTSGRHNEQFF; cdr3_nt: TGTGCCAGCAGGGTAACTAGCGGGAGACACAATGAGCAGTTCTTC
d_call: .; v_call: TRBV9; clone_size: many; j_call: TRBJ2-1; cdr3_aa: CASSRRVNEQFF; cdr3_nt: TGTGCCAGCAGTCGAAGGGTAAATGAGCAGTTCTTC
d_call: .; v_call: TRBV7-3; clone_size: many; j_call: TRBJ2-1; cdr3_aa: CASSRGLVGLNEQFF; cdr3_nt: TGTGCCAGCAGCCGAGGGCTTGTTGGGCTCAATGAGCAGTTCTTC
d_call: .; v_call: TRBV24-1; clone_size: .; j_call: TRBJ1-2; cdr3_aa: CATGQGGGNYGYTF; cdr3_nt: TGTGCCACCGGCCAAGGGGGGGGAAACTATGGCTACACCTTC
d_call: .; v_call: TRBV20-1; clone_size: many; j_call: TRBJ2-7; cdr3_aa: CSPRPAQLSSYEQYF; cdr3_nt: TGCAGTCCCAGGCCGGCCCAGCTGAGCTCCTACGAGCAGTACTTC
d_call: .; v_call: TRBV24-1; clone_size: many; j_call: TRBJ2-7; cdr3_aa: CATSERGHEQYF; cdr3_nt: TGTGCCACCAGTGAGAGGGGCCACGAGCAGTACTTC
d_call: .; v_call: TRBV6-5; clone_size: many; j_call: TRBJ2-1; cdr3_aa: CASSYSVGSGYNEQFF; cdr3_nt: TGTGCCAGCAGTTACTCGGTCGGGAGTGGTTACAATGAGCAGTTCTTC
d_call: TRBD2; v_call: TRBV14; clone_size: many; j_call: TRBJ2-2; cdr3_aa: CASSQDDSGRGNTGELFF; cdr3_nt: TGTGCCAGCAGCCAAGATGATAGCGGGAGGGGGAACACCGGGGAGCTGTTTTTT
d_call: TRBD1; v_call: TRBV28; clone_size: many; j_call: TRBJ2-7; cdr3_aa: CASSAGQVSYEQYF; cdr3_nt: TGTGCCAGCAGTGCGGGACAGGTTTCCTACGAGCAGTACTTC
d_call: .; v_call: TRBV11-2; clone_size: few; j_call: TRBJ2-1; cdr3_aa: CASSLERARGNEQFF; cdr3_nt: TGTGCCAGCAGCTTAGAACGGGCCCGGGGCAATGAGCAGTTCTTC
d_call: TRBD2; v_call: TRBV10-2; clone_size: many; j_call: TRBJ2-1; cdr3_aa: CASSDRASGSRNEQFF; cdr3_nt: TGCGCCAGCAGTGACCGAGCTAGCGGGAGTCGTAATGAGCAGTTCTTC
d_call: TRBD1; v_call: TRBV27; clone_size: .; j_call: TRBJ2-1; cdr3_aa: CASSYRDRGISSYNEQFF; cdr3_nt: TGTGCCAGCAGCTATCGGGACAGGGGGATTAGCTCCTACAATGAGCAGTTCTTC
d_call: .; v_call: TRBV7-3; clone_size: many; j_call: TRBJ2-3; cdr3_aa: CASSLNPTDTQYF; cdr3_nt: TGTGCCAGCAGCTTAAATCCCACAGATACGCAGTATTTT
d_call: TRBD2; v_call: TRBV5-1; clone_size: many; j_call: TRBJ2-1; cdr3_aa: CASSVSGLGTYNEQFF; cdr3_nt: TGCGCCAGCAGCGTCTCGGGACTAGGAACCTACAATGAGCAGTTCTTC
d_call: .; v_call: TRBV27; clone_size: .; j_call: TRBJ2-3; cdr3_aa: CASSSLLRGTDTQYF; cdr3_nt: TGTGCCAGCTCTTCCTTACTCAGGGGCACAGATACGCAGTATTTT
d_call: TRBD1; v_call: TRBV9; clone_size: many; j_call: TRBJ1-4; cdr3_aa: CASSGGTGWSEKLFF; cdr3_nt: TGTGCCAGCAGTGGGGGGACAGGGTGGAGTGAAAAACTGTTTTTT
d_call: .; v_call: TRBV5-1; clone_size: many; j_call: TRBJ1-4; cdr3_aa: CASSLDGGGEKLFF; cdr3_nt: TGCGCCAGCAGCTTGGACGGAGGAGGTGAAAAACTGTTTTTT